One and the same sample provided the 20 T cell receptor beta chains below, sequenced in a study of blood T cell repertoires in COVID-19. TCRdb's table, derived via immunoSEQ multiplex PCR, lists solely in-frame clones and lacks some. The data show some 290,000 clones, 83% seen once. Sequencing was performed on peripheral blood. The receptors shown here come from a man between 60 and 70 years old who had recovered from COVID-19.

The CDR3 nucleotides read TGTGCCAGCAGCCTCCAGGGGGCCACTACCTACAATGAGCAGTTCTTC. Translation gives CASSLQGATTYNEQFF. V is TRBV3-1 (or the pseudogene TRBV3-2) and J is TRBJ2-1; 8 bases are a match to TRBD1. In germline, CDR1 is LGHDT, CDR2 YNNKEL (reference sequence). The CDR3 length is 16 residues. Trimming cost V 4 bases and J 2 bases; bases outside gene matches: 7.

This clone was picked up a small number of times. The V and J genes are TRBV28 and TRBJ1-5; 9 positions agree with TRBD1. The CDR3 length is 15 residues. Germline assignment: CDR1 MDHEN and CDR2 SYDVKM. Trimming cost V 1 base and J 4 bases; bases outside gene matches: 2. CDR3 nucleotide sequence: TGTGCCAGCAGTTTATTGACAGGGGGGAATCAGCCCCAGCATTTT. Translated, it gives CASSLLTGGNQPQHF.

The chain links TRBV19 to TRBJ2-7; no definite D call. Deletions cut 2 bases from V and 2 bases from J, with 10 bases between. CDR3 length: 14 amino acids. Germline loops: CDR1 LNHDA, CDR2 SQIVND (reference sequence). This CDR3 is CASSISVNAYEQYF. Here the CDR3 DNA reads TGTGCCAGTAGTATATCGGTGAATGCCTACGAGCAGTACTTC.

This chain connects TRBV29-1 to TRBJ2-2; D gene ambiguous. The CDR3 loop spans 12 amino acids. Germline lookup yields CDR1 SQVTM and CDR2 ANQGSEA. The V gene lost 4 bases and the J gene lost 5 bases, with 8 bases spanning the gap. The CDR3 here is CSVGAVTGELFF. CDR3 in DNA: TGCAGCGTTGGCGCCGTTACCGGGGAGCTGTTTTTT.

Details on this clone: This same CDR3 is encoded by further DNA sequences in the sample. The J gene is TRBJ2-3, the V gene TRBV18, with 8 bases fitting TRBD1. V gave up 2 bases and J gave up 1 base; unmatched junction bases: 2. Looked up from germline, CDR1 is KGHSH and CDR2 is LQKENI. The CDR3 has 15 amino acids. CDR3 nucleotide sequence: TGTGCCAGCTCACCAGTGACAGGGGGCACAGATACGCAGTATTTT. Residues: CASSPVTGGTDTQYF. The variable domain in full, with the rest retrieved from reference TRBV18 and TRBJ2-3, is NAGVMQNPRHLVRRRGQEARLRCSPMKGHSHVYWYRQLPEEGLKFMVYLQKENIIDESGMPKERFSAEFPKEGPSILRIQQVVRGDSAAYFCASSPVTGGTDTQYFGPGTRLTVL.

V gene TRBV29-1 combines with J gene TRBJ2-7; 7 bases align to TRBD2. Germline V gene sequence: CDR1 SQVTM, CDR2 ANQGSEA. The CDR3 extends over 13 amino acids. V lost 5 bases, J lost 6 bases, and 10 bases stayed unmatched. CDR3 sequence reads: CSVRAGVSIEQYF. For the CDR3, the DNA is TGCAGCGTTAGGGCGGGAGTGTCTATCGAGCAGTACTTC.

This chain links TRBV19 with TRBJ2-5, with a tentative D call TRBD2 (6 bases). V shed 6 bases and J shed 4 bases, with 9 bases lying between them. CDR3 length: 12 amino acids. The germline gives CDR1 LNHDA, CDR2 SQIVND (reference sequence). CDR3 region: CASRQAGETQYF. The CDR3 DNA follows: TGTGCCAGTAGGCAAGCGGGAGAGACCCAGTACTTC.

The chain joins TRBV12-3 or TRBV12-4 to TRBJ1-5, with D perhaps TRBD1 (5 bases). The V end was cut by 6 bases, the J end by 6 bases, with 12 bases between. This CDR3 spans 13 amino acids. The chain's CDR3 is CASSGGRGQPQHF. The CDR3 region has the DNA TGTGCCAGCAGCGGGGGGAGGGGTCAGCCCCAGCATTTT.

The rearrangement links TRBV9 to TRBJ2-5, with 13 positions matching TRBD2. The germline V gene encodes CDR1 SGDLS and CDR2 YYNGEE. Germline trimming cut 0 bases from V and 4 bases from J; bases unmatched to any gene: 3. The CDR3 is 16 amino acids. For the CDR3, the DNA is TGTGCCAGCAGCGTAGGAGGACTAGCGGGAGTAGAGACCCAGTACTTC. Its translation is CASSVGGLAGVETQYF.

The CDR3 DNA reads as TGTGCCAGCAGTGGACAGGGGACCTACGAGCAGTACTTC. Its protein product is CASSGQGTYEQYF. The genes are TRBV2 and TRBJ2-7; 8 bases line up with TRBD1. The length of the CDR3 is 13 residues. Germline V gene lookup returns CDR1 SNHLY and CDR2 FYNNEI. V lost 4 bases, J lost 2 bases, and 1 base stayed unmatched.

This clone was detected a few times. The rearrangement links TRBV27 to TRBJ2-3, with D possibly TRBD2 on 6 matching bases. Germline V lookup: CDR1 MNHEY, CDR2 SMNVEV (reference sequence). This CDR3 region has 16 residues. The V end was cut by 3 bases, the J end by 2 bases, with 15 bases between. CDR3 bases: TGTGCCAGCAGTTTCCGACGCCGGAGGGACACAGATACGCAGTATTTT. Protein sequence: CASSFRRRRDTDTQYF.

The chain has TRBV6-5 and TRBJ1-5, with D uncertain. V was cut by 5 bases and J by 3 bases, with 14 bases left in between. The CDR3 has 15 residues. Germline V gene lookup returns CDR1 MNHEY and CDR2 SVGAGI. The CDR3 DNA is TGTGCCAGCAGTAGGCGAGCGGGGAACAATCAGCCCCAGCATTTT. Encoded protein: CASSRRAGNNQPQHF.

The rearrangement uses TRBV3-1 (or the pseudogene TRBV3-2) and TRBJ2-2; 7 nucleotides match TRBD1. The CDR3 is made up of 15 amino acids. J was trimmed by 1 base and V by 1 base; bases with no gene match: 0. Germline V gene sequence: CDR1 LGHDT, CDR2 YNNKEL (reference sequence). CDR3 loop: CASSQAGGNTGELFF. Here the CDR3 DNA reads TGTGCCAGCAGCCAAGCAGGGGGGAACACCGGGGAGCTGTTTTTT.

CDR3 sequence (DNA): TGTGCCAGTAGACCCCAGGGATTGAGTAATTCACCCCTCCACTTT. It translates to CASRPQGLSNSPLHF. The rearrangement links TRBV19 to TRBJ1-6; D is perhaps TRBD1 (5 bases). The germline gives CDR1 LNHDA, CDR2 SQIVND (reference sequence). The CDR3 is made up of 15 amino acids. V lost 6 bases and J lost 6, with 15 bases in between.

The chain recombines TRBV28 with TRBJ2-5; possible D gene TRBD2, 6 bases. Trimming removed 6 bases from V and 2 bases from J, with 13 bases in between. The CDR3 runs to 14 residues. CDR1 and CDR2 from the germline V gene are MDHEN and SYDVKM. The chain's CDR3 is CASSQAGGQETQYF. The CDR3 DNA sequence: TGTGCCAGCAGCCAAGCCGGGGGTCAAGAGACCCAGTACTTC.

This rearrangement joins TRBV15 to TRBJ1-4, with a weak D call TRBD1 (6 bases). This CDR3 is 15 amino acids long. Trimming stripped 5 bases from V and 3 bases from J, with 13 bases between. Germline CDR1 and CDR2: LNHNV and YYDKDF (reference sequence). The DNA of the CDR3 is TGTGCCACCAGCCTGGATGGGGGCTCTAATGAAAAACTGTTTTTT. Translating gives CATSLDGGSNEKLFF. Full variable domain (missing parts from reference TRBV15 and TRBJ1-4): DAMVIQNPRYQVTQFGKPVTLSCSQTLNHNVMYWYQQKSSQAPKLLFHYYDKDFNNEADTPDNFQSRRPNTSFCFLDIRSPGLGDTAMYLCATSLDGGSNEKLFFGSGTQLSVL.

The rearrangement uses TRBV10-3 and TRBJ2-1; 11 positions match TRBD2. The V segment lost 2 bases and the J segment 8 bases; nucleotides outside the gene matches: 5. Germline V gene sequence: CDR1 ENHRY, CDR2 SYGVKD. This CDR3 region has 15 residues. CDR3 protein: CAISEPGTSGDEQFF. The CDR3 bases are TGTGCCATCAGTGAGCCCGGGACTAGCGGCGATGAGCAGTTCTTC.

This clone was picked up one time. The genes are TRBV28 and TRBJ1-2, with 9 bases fitting TRBD1. Germline V gene data show CDR1 as MDHEN and CDR2 as SYDVKM. The CDR3 has 14 residues. The junction had 6 bases not matched to a gene; V was cut back by 10 bases and J by 0 bases. CDR3 sequence reads: CATGTGRTNYGYTF. CDR3 in DNA: TGTGCCACCGGGACAGGGCGTACTAACTATGGCTACACCTTC.

V and J are TRBV6-5 and TRBJ1-4; D may be TRBD1 (6 bases). This CDR3 contains 14 residues. Trimming stripped 6 bases from V and 5 bases from J, with 13 bases between. CDR1 and CDR2 from the germline V gene are MNHEY and SVGAGI. CDR3 sequence reads: CASRGTGTNEKLFF. The DNA for the CDR3 is TGTGCCAGCAGGGGAACAGGGACCAATGAAAAACTGTTTTTT.

This clone appeared a few times. The chain recombines TRBV5-4 with TRBJ1-1; no reliable D call. This CDR3 spans 14 amino acids. With 3 bases removed from V and 1 base from J, the gap between germline ends came to 10 bases. The germline V gene encodes CDR1 SGHNT and CDR2 YYREEE (reference sequence). The CDR3 coding sequence is TGTGCCAGCAGCTCAGAACCATCGAACACTGAAGCTTTCTTT. The encoded protein is CASSSEPSNTEAFF.